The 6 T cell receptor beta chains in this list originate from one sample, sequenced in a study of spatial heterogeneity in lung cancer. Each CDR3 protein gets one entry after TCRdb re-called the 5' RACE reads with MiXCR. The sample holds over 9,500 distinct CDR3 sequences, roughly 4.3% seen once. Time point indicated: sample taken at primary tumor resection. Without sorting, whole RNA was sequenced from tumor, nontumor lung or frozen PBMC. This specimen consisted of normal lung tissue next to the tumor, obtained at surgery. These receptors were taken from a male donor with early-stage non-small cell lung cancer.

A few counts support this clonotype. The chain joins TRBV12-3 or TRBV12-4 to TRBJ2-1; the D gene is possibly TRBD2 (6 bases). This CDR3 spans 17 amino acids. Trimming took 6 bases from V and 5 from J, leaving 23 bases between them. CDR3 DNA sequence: TGTGCCAGCAGCCCACCCCATAGGGGAGGAAGGGACAATGAGCAGTTCTTC. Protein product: CASSPPHRGGRDNEQFF.

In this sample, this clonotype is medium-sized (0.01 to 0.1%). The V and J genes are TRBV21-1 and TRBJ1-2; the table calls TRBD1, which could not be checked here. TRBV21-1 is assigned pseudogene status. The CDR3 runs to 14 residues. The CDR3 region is CASSKGRINYGYTF. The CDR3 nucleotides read TGTGCCAGCAGCAAGGGACGGATTAACTATGGCTACACCTTC.

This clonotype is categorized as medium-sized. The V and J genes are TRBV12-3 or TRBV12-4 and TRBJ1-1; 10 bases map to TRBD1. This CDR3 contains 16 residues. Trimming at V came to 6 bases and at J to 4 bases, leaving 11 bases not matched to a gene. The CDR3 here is CASRRTPGQGSTEAFF. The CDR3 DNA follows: TGTGCCAGCAGGAGGACACCGGGACAGGGGTCCACTGAAGCTTTCTTT.

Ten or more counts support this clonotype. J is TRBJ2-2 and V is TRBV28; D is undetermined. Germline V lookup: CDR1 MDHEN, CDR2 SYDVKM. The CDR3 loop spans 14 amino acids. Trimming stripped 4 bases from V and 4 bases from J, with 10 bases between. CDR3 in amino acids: CASSSDLTTGELFF. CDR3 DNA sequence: TGTGCCAGCAGTTCGGATCTAACCACCGGGGAGCTGTTTTTT. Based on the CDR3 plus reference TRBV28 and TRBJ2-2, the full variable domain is DVKVTQSSRYLVKRTGEKVFLECVQDMDHENMFWYRQDPGLGLRLIYFSYDVKMKEKGDIPEGYSVSREKKERFSLILESASTNQTSMYLCASSSDLTTGELFFGEGSRLTVL.

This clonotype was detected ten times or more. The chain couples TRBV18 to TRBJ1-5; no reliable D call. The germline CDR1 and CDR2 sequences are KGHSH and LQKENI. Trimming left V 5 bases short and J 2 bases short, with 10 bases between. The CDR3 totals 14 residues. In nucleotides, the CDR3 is TGTGCCAGCTCATCAACAGCTCGCAATCAGCCCCAGCATTTT. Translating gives CASSSTARNQPQHF.

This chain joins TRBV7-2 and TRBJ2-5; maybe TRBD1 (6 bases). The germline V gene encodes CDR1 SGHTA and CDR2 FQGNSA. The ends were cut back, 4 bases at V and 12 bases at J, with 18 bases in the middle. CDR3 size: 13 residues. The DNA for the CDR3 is TGTGCCAGCAGCTCCACGGCCCAGGGACAAAAGTACTTC. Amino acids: CASSSTAQGQKYF.